The 11 T cell receptor beta chains listed next were all sequenced from one sample in a study of shared clonotypes between healthy human individuals. Assay: immunoSEQ multiplex PCR; the TCRdb copy retains only in-frame clones and omits some. Here the sample spans approximately 2,300,000 clones, less than 95% being singletons. The specimen was naive CD4+ T cells from PBMCs. Subset meaning: CD45RA+ positively selected. The source is a man younger than 30 in good health. Some clones in this sample may be carry-over from other donors' samples.

This chain links TRBV18 with TRBJ1-1; D is unresolved. Germline values: CDR1 KGHSH, CDR2 LQKENI. The CDR3 is 17 amino acids. V lost 2 bases to trimming and J lost 7 bases, with 23 bases between them. Here the CDR3 reads CASSPEETLRRGREAFF. Written as DNA, the CDR3 is TGTGCCAGCTCACCAGAAGAAACCCTGCGGCGAGGACGTGAAGCTTTCTTT.

This chain uses TRBV9 with TRBJ2-1; 9 positions agree with TRBD2. CDR3 length: 16 residues. J lost 9 bases, V lost 0 bases, and 10 bases had no gene match. Germline V gives CDR1 SGDLS, CDR2 YYNGEE. CDR3 loop: CASSVGSSGNLGEQFF. In DNA form, the CDR3 reads TGTGCCAGCAGCGTAGGCTCTAGCGGGAATCTGGGTGAGCAGTTCTTC.

The chain has TRBV25-1 and TRBJ1-1; D may be TRBD1 (5 bases). The ends were cut back, 4 bases at V and 7 bases at J, with 10 bases in the middle. The V gene's germline CDR1 is MGHDK and CDR2 SYGVNS. This CDR3 comprises 12 residues. CDR3 nucleotides: TGTGCCAGCAGTGTCGCCGGGGGTGAAGCTTTCTTT. This codes for CASSVAGGEAFF.

The chain uses TRBV30 and TRBJ2-2; tentatively, D is TRBD2 (6 bases). Deletions cut 7 bases from V and 0 bases from J, with 12 bases between. Per germline, CDR1 GTSNPN and CDR2 SVGIG (reference sequence). This CDR3 comprises 14 residues. The CDR3 region is CAYRRGSNTGELFF. For the CDR3, the DNA is TGTGCCTACAGGCGGGGCTCGAACACCGGGGAGCTGTTTTTT.

This chain links TRBV6-1 with TRBJ1-5; 9 bases align to TRBD1. The J segment lost 11 bases and the V segment lost 6 bases, leaving 14 bases of the junction unmatched. Germline CDR1 is MNHNS and CDR2 is SASEGT. CDR3 size: 15 residues. Written as DNA, the CDR3 is TGTGCCAGCAGATCCTGGGGGACAGGGCAGTATTCCCAGCATTTT. It yields the protein CASRSWGTGQYSQHF.

This clone turned up a few times. The chain couples TRBV6-5 to TRBJ1-1; D is unresolved. The CDR3 sequence is 12 residues long. The V and J ends lost 6 bases and 6 bases respectively, with 11 bases between them. Germline-derived CDR1 and CDR2 are MNHEY and SVGAGI. CDR3 sequence: CASRRPDAEAFF. DNA of the CDR3: TGTGCCAGCAGGAGACCCGACGCTGAAGCTTTCTTT.

Notes on this clone: The sample has other DNA sequences that encode this CDR3 too. The chain couples TRBV28 to TRBJ2-7; tentative D call: TRBD1 (7 bases). Germline CDR1 reads MDHEN; CDR2 reads SYDVKM. Deletions cut 2 bases from V and 3 bases from J, with 11 bases between. This CDR3 comprises 14 residues. DNA of the CDR3: TGTGCCAGCAGTTTAGGAGGGGGCGGCTACGAGCAGTACTTC. This gives the protein CASSLGGGGYEQYF.

This clone was picked up one time. The chain links TRBV28 to TRBJ1-5, with TRBD1 as a possible D gene (5 bases). V shed 6 bases and J shed 4 bases, with 16 bases lying between them. Germline loops: CDR1 MDHEN, CDR2 SYDVKM. This CDR3 is built from 15 residues. The CDR3: CASSPSGGGNQPQHF. CDR3 in DNA: TGTGCCAGCAGCCCCTCCGGGGGTGGAAATCAGCCCCAGCATTTT. The full variable domain, completed using reference TRBV28 and TRBJ1-5, is DVKVTQSSRYLVKRTGEKVFLECVQDMDHENMFWYRQDPGLGLRLIYFSYDVKMKEKGDIPEGYSVSREKKERFSLILESASTNQTSMYLCASSPSGGGNQPQHFGDGTRLSIL.

Here the CDR3 DNA reads TGTGCCAGCATAGGGGGGTTCGAGACCCAGTACTTC. Translated, it gives CASIGGFETQYF. The chain has TRBV28 and TRBJ2-5; the D call may be TRBD1 or TRBD2 (6 bases each). Trimming took off 7 bases at V and 5 bases at J, with 11 bases between the two ends. The CDR3 totals 12 residues. Germline values: CDR1 MDHEN, CDR2 SYDVKM. The whole variable domain, filled in from reference TRBV28 and TRBJ2-5, reads DVKVTQSSRYLVKRTGEKVFLECVQDMDHENMFWYRQDPGLGLRLIYFSYDVKMKEKGDIPEGYSVSREKKERFSLILESASTNQTSMYLCASIGGFETQYFGPGTRLLVL.

This chain joins TRBV5-1 and TRBJ1-3; D gene unclear. The germline V and J ends were trimmed by 0 bases and 4 bases, with 11 bases remaining between them. CDR3 length: 15 amino acids. Germline V gene sequence: CDR1 SGHRS, CDR2 YFSETQ. Here the CDR3 reads CASSLGADSGNTIYF. Here the CDR3 DNA reads TGCGCCAGCAGCTTGGGAGCGGATTCAGGAAACACCATATATTTT.

The rearrangement uses TRBV7-9 and TRBJ2-2; D perhaps matches TRBD2 (5 bases). This CDR3 comprises 16 residues. Germline assignment: CDR1 SEHNR and CDR2 FQNEAQ (reference sequence). V lost 5 bases, J lost 2 bases, and 15 bases lay in between. CDR3 nucleotide sequence: TGTGCCAGCAGCGGGCGAGGACTCGCTAACACCGGGGAGCTGTTTTTT. It encodes CASSGRGLANTGELFF.